This TCR beta chain was retrieved from a study of cytomegalovirus exposure and HLA in healthy donors. Study background: Roughly 86 million unique TCRs from HLA-typed donors made up an early data release. Overall study results and limits: Rates of TCR association differed by HLA locus in a later analysis, with DRB1 highest and HLA-C lowest. 15,000 to 20,000 TCR beta sequences were associated with HLA alleles at 0.05 false discovery rate in a later analysis.

Nominally healthy donors were sampled, though unrecorded immune exposures were likely. The PCR contained 60 Vbeta and 13 Jbeta primers. The table came from immunoSEQ multiplex PCR; TCRdb's copy has only in-frame clones and leaves some out. Here the sample spans under 200,000 clones, 82% being singletons. As to this clone: Its cognate antigen is unknown.

V shed 6 bases and J shed 4 bases, with 16 bases lying between them. Per the germline V gene, CDR1 is LNHDA and CDR2 is SQIVND (reference sequence). The CDR3 loop spans 15 amino acids. Sequencing input: PBMCs. The rearrangement joins TRBV19 to TRBJ1-5; weak D call: TRBD1 (6 bases). This clonotype was sampled from a woman aged 45 to 65 in good health and CMV-seronegative. The DNA for the CDR3 is TGTGCCAGTAGCGCGGGCGGGGGCCATAATCAGCCCCAGCATTTT. Its translation is CASSAGGGHNQPQHF.